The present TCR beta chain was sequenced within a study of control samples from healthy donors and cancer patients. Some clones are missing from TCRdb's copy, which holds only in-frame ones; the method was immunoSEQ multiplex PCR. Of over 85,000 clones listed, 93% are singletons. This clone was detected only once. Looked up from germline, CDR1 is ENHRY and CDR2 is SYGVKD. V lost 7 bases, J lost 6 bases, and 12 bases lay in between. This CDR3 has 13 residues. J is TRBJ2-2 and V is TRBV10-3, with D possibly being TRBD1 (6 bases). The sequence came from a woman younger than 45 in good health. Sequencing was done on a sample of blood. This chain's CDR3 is CAINDRISGELFF. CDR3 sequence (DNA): TGTGCCATCAATGACAGGATTTCCGGGGAGCTGTTTTTT.